This entry is about one TCR beta chain. This sample was included in a study of blood T cell repertoires in COVID-19. At the level of the study: Donors in the United States, Italy and Spain gave samples during acute or convalescent COVID-19.

TCRdb keeps only in-frame clones here, not all; method: immunoSEQ multiplex PCR. The data hold just over 300,000 clones, with approximately 91% observed a single time. All recovered Cohort 3 donors got two negative PCRs, got clearance, or saw symptom resolution. The CDR3 sequence is 15 residues long. V trimming: 1 base; J trimming: 4 bases; junction bases outside the gene matches: 5. The germline CDR1 and CDR2 sequences are LGHNA and YNFKEQ. The rearrangement links TRBV4-2 to TRBJ2-7, with 9 bases identical to TRBD1. The sequence was obtained from a woman in her forties who had recovered from COVID-19. Material for sequencing was PBMCs or T cells enriched from blood (not recorded which). The CDR3 nucleotides read TGTGCCAGCAGCCAAGTAGGGACAGGGACTTACGAGCAGTACTTC. This encodes CASSQVGTGTYEQYF.